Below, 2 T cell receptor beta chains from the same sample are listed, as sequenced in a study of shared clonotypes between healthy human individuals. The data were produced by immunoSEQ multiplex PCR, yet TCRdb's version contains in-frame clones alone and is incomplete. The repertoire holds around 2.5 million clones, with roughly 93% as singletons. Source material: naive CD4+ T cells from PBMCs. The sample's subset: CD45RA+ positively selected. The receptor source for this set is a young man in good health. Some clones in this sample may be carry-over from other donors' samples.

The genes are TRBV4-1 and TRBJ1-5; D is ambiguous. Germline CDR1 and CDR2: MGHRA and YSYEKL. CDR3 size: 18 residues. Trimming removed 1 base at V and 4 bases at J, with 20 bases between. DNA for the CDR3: TGCGCCAGCAGCCAAGGATCCCAGAGCGGCCCCAAAAATCAGCCCCAGCATTTT. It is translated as CASSQGSQSGPKNQPQHF.

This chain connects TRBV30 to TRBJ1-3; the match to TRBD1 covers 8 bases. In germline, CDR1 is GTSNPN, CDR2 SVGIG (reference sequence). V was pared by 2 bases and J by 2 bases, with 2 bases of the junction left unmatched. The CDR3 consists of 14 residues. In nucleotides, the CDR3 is TGTGCCTGGAGTAAACAGGGGGCTGGAAACACCATATATTTT. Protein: CAWSKQGAGNTIYF.